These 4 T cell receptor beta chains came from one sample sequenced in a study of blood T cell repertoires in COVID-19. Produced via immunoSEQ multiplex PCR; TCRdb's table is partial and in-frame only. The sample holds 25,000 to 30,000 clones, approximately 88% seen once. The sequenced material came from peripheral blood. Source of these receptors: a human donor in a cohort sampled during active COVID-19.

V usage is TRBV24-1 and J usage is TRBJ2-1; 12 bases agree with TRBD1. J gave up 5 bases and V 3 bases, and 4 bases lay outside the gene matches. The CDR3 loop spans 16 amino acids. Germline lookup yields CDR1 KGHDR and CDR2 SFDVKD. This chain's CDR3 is CATSDPGQGADNEQFF. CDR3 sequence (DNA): TGTGCCACCAGTGATCCGGGACAGGGGGCGGACAATGAGCAGTTCTTC.

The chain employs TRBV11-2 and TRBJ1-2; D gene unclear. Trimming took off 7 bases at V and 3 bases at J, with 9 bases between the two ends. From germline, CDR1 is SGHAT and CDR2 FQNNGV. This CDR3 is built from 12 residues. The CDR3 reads CASKPGDYGYTF. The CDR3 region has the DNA TGTGCCAGCAAGCCAGGCGACTATGGCTACACCTTC.

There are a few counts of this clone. The CDR3 bases are TGTGCCAGCAGTGCCAGACAGAGCTCCTACGAGCAGTACTTC. Translation gives CASSARQSSYEQYF. The chain employs TRBV2 and TRBJ2-7, with a tentative D call TRBD1 (5 bases). The CDR3 runs 14 residues. CDR1 is SNHLY and CDR2 is FYNNEI in the germline V gene. Deletions cut 4 bases from V and 0 bases from J, with 10 bases between.

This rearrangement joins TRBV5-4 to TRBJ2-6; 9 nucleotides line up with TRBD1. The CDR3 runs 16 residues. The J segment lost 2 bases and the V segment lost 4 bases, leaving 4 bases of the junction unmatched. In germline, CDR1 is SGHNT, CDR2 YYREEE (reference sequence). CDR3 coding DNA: TGTGCCAGCAGCCCCAGGGACAGGGCTGGGGCCAACGTCCTGACTTTC. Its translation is CASSPRDRAGANVLTF.